These 9 T cell receptor beta chains were all obtained from the same sample, sequenced in a study of blood T cell repertoires in COVID-19. The data were produced by immunoSEQ multiplex PCR, yet TCRdb's version contains in-frame clones alone and is incomplete. The table has approximately 250,000 clones, roughly 80% seen once. Material: peripheral blood. The receptors originated from a woman in her forties or fifties with acute or convalescent COVID-19.

The V gene is TRBV28, the J gene TRBJ1-6; D is uncertain. V lost 5 bases and J 6 bases, leaving 20 bases between the germline ends. CDR3 length: 17 residues. CDR1 is MDHEN and CDR2 is SYDVKM in the germline V gene. The CDR3 sequence: CASSVVRAAATNSPLHF. For the CDR3, the DNA is TGTGCCAGCAGTGTGGTGCGGGCCGCGGCGACTAATTCACCCCTCCACTTT. The full variable domain, with the rest looked up from reference TRBV28 and TRBJ1-6, is DVKVTQSSRYLVKRTGEKVFLECVQDMDHENMFWYRQDPGLGLRLIYFSYDVKMKEKGDIPEGYSVSREKKERFSLILESASTNQTSMYLCASSVVRAAATNSPLHFGNGTRLTVT.

The gene calls are TRBV6-2 or TRBV6-3 and TRBJ2-1; a weak D match, TRBD1 (5 bases). V gave up 5 bases and J gave up 10 bases, with 9 bases separating them. Germline assignment: CDR1 MNHEY and CDR2 SVGEGT. The length of the CDR3 is 11 residues. The chain's CDR3 is CASSTGHEQFF. The CDR3 DNA is TGTGCCAGCAGTACCGGACACGAGCAGTTCTTC.

The chain combines TRBV28 with TRBJ2-6; D perhaps matches TRBD2 (7 bases). The V end was cut by 6 bases, the J end by 2 bases, with 20 bases between. The CDR3 runs 18 residues. Germline assignment: CDR1 MDHEN and CDR2 SYDVKM. The CDR3 here is CASSLSRGAVTGANVLTF. Here the CDR3 DNA reads TGTGCCAGCAGCCTTTCCCGGGGGGCAGTAACTGGGGCCAACGTCCTGACTTTC.

The chain employs TRBV5-6 and TRBJ2-7, with 8 bases that match TRBD2. With 2 bases clipped from V and 6 bases from J, the junction kept 7 bases outside the gene matches. Germline values: CDR1 SGHDT, CDR2 YYEEEE. This CDR3 region has 14 residues. DNA of the CDR3: TGTGCCAGCAGCTTTAGCGGGACCTTCGGCGAGCAGTACTTC. Encoded protein: CASSFSGTFGEQYF.

The V call is TRBV30, the J call TRBJ1-2, with 9 bases fitting TRBD1. V gave up 5 bases and J gave up 1 base; unmatched junction bases: 2. There are 13 residues in the CDR3. The germline CDR1 and CDR2 sequences are GTSNPN and SVGIG (reference sequence). CDR3 amino acids: CAWGTGINYGYTF. In DNA form, the CDR3 reads TGTGCCTGGGGGACAGGGATTAACTATGGCTACACCTTC.

The V gene is TRBV9, the J gene TRBJ2-2, with a possible D match to TRBD2 (6 bases). The CDR3 extends over 17 amino acids. V dropped 4 bases and J dropped 1 base, with 17 bases sitting between them. CDR1 and CDR2 from the germline V gene are SGDLS and YYNGEE. This CDR3 is CASSPRPGLRNTGELFF. The CDR3 DNA is TGTGCCAGCAGCCCGCGCCCAGGACTAAGGAACACCGGGGAGCTGTTTTTT.

The sample holds a few counts of this clone. The V call is TRBV28, the J call TRBJ2-1, with D perhaps matching TRBD2 (5 bases). The CDR3 consists of 17 residues. Germline CDR1 reads MDHEN; CDR2 reads SYDVKM. V dropped 2 bases and J dropped 0 bases, with 14 bases sitting between them. The CDR3 spells CASSLESGLSSYNEQFF. The CDR3 coding sequence is TGTGCCAGCAGTTTAGAAAGTGGACTGAGCTCCTACAATGAGCAGTTCTTC.

The gene calls are TRBV21-1 and TRBJ2-1; no check of the table's D call, TRBD2, against the DNA was made. TRBV21-1 is a pseudogene segment. CDR3 length equals 16 residues. The CDR3 is CASSKERLAGSNEQFF. Here the CDR3 DNA reads TGTGCCAGCAGCAAAGAGAGACTAGCGGGTTCGAATGAGCAGTTCTTC.

The chain uses TRBV28 and TRBJ2-1; a possible D gene is TRBD1 (5 bases). The germline V and J ends were trimmed by 3 bases and 7 bases, with 19 bases remaining between them. The CDR3 is 16 amino acids. CDR1 MDHEN and CDR2 SYDVKM come from the germline V gene. CDR3 coding DNA: TGTGCCAGCAGTTTTCATTCAGGGCCTAGGTGGAATGAGCAGTTCTTC. Amino acid sequence: CASSFHSGPRWNEQFF.